The 9 T cell receptor beta chains presented below share a single source sample, sequenced in a study of shared clonotypes between healthy human individuals. The repertoire was sequenced with immunoSEQ multiplex PCR; TCRdb's copy has only in-frame clones and lacks some. The sample has 2 million to 3 million clones, 85% to 95% seen once. Sample: naive CD4+ T cells sorted from blood. The subset is: CD45RA+ positively selected. Every receptor here comes from a man between 18 and 35 years old in good health.

This chain connects TRBV7-9 to TRBJ2-2; 7 bases match TRBD1. Per the germline V gene, CDR1 is SEHNR and CDR2 is FQNEAQ (reference sequence). The CDR3 consists of 15 residues. The ends lost 5 bases at V and 6 bases at J; junction bases unmatched: 9. In DNA form, the CDR3 reads TGTGCCAGCAGCAAATTGACAGGGCAACCCGGGGAGCTGTTTTTT. This codes for CASSKLTGQPGELFF.

The chain carries TRBV30 and TRBJ1-5, with a possible D match to TRBD1 (5 bases). Germline V gene data show CDR1 as GTSNPN and CDR2 as SVGIG (reference sequence). The V end was cut by 0 bases, the J end by 0 bases, with 9 bases between. The CDR3 runs 15 residues. The CDR3 region is CAWSVTGYSNQPQHF. Written as DNA, the CDR3 is TGTGCCTGGAGTGTTACAGGTTATAGCAATCAGCCCCAGCATTTT. Full variable domain (outside the CDR3, taken from reference TRBV30 and TRBJ1-5): SQTIHQWPATLVQPVGSPLSLECTVEGTSNPNLYWYRQAAGRGLQLLFYSVGIGQISSEVPQNLSASRPQDRQFILSSKKLLLSDSGFYLCAWSVTGYSNQPQHFGDGTRLSIL.

A note on this clone: Other DNA sequences from this sample encode an identical CDR3 as well. The chain combines TRBV30 with TRBJ2-3, with D unresolved. Between the trimmed V and J ends, which lost 0 bases and 1 base, there was a span of 8 bases. The germline V gene encodes CDR1 GTSNPN and CDR2 SVGIG (reference sequence). CDR3 length: 14 amino acids. The CDR3 DNA is TGTGCCTGGAGTGTACGCCGGGGCACAGATACGCAGTATTTT. Its translation: CAWSVRRGTDTQYF.

The V and J genes are TRBV11-3 and TRBJ2-1; TRBD2 matches 7 bases. The ends lost 2 bases at V and 6 bases at J; junction bases unmatched: 7. Germline CDR1 and CDR2: SGHNT and YENEEA. The CDR3 loop spans 15 amino acids. The CDR3: CASSLNAGAGNEQFF. The CDR3, as DNA: TGTGCCAGCAGCTTAAACGCGGGAGCGGGCAATGAGCAGTTCTTC.

CDR3 sequence (DNA): TGTGCCAGCAGCTTAAACCCACAGGGGGCCCCCTACAATGAGCAGTTCTTC. Protein: CASSLNPQGAPYNEQFF. The chain couples TRBV7-3 to TRBJ2-1; TRBD1 matches at 9 bases. Germline assignment: CDR1 SGHTA and CDR2 FQGTGA. The junction had 6 bases not matched to a gene; V was cut back by 1 base and J by 2 bases. CDR3 length: 17 residues. The full variable domain, its missing parts supplied by reference TRBV7-3 and TRBJ2-1, is GAGVSQTPSNKVTEKGKYVELRCDPISGHTALYWYRQSLGQGPEFLIYFQGTGAADDSGLPNDRFFAVRPEGSVSTLKIQRTERGDSAVYLCASSLNPQGAPYNEQFFGPGTRLTVL.

The chain couples TRBV2 to TRBJ2-5; D not certain. The CDR3 spans 11 residues. Germline lookup yields CDR1 SNHLY and CDR2 FYNNEI. V lost 4 bases and J lost 10, with 10 bases in between. The CDR3: CASSGNRNQYF. CDR3 DNA: TGTGCCAGCAGTGGAAACAGAAACCAGTACTTC. Using reference TRBV2 and TRBJ2-5 for the parts outside the CDR3, the full variable domain is EPEVTQTPSHQVTQMGQEVILRCVPISNHLYFYWYRQILGQKVEFLVSFYNNEISEKSEIFDDQFSVERPDGSNFTLKIRSTKLEDSAMYFCASSGNRNQYFGPGTRLLVL.

The chain is built from TRBV5-1 and TRBJ2-5, with 9 bases fitting TRBD2. The CDR3 has 15 residues. Germline V gene data show CDR1 as SGHRS and CDR2 as YFSETQ. J lost 5 bases, V lost 4 bases, and 9 bases had no gene match. For the CDR3, the DNA is TGCGCCAGCAGCCCGCTCGGGACTAGCAGGGAGACCCAGTACTTC. Translated: CASSPLGTSRETQYF.

The chain has TRBV5-8 and TRBJ1-4; D is possibly TRBD1 (6 bases). Between the trimmed V and J ends, which lost 0 bases and 8 bases, there was a span of 17 bases. This CDR3 contains 16 residues. Germline V lookup: CDR1 SGHTS, CDR2 YDEGEE. CDR3 amino acids: CASSLAPGTRAEKLFF. The CDR3 bases are TGTGCCAGCAGCTTGGCCCCCGGGACAAGGGCCGAAAAACTGTTTTTT.

This chain uses TRBV29-1 with TRBJ2-3; TRBD2 is a possible D gene (5 bases). V dropped 5 bases and J dropped 4 bases, with 13 bases sitting between them. The CDR3 has 13 amino acids. CDR1 and CDR2 from the germline V gene are SQVTM and ANQGSEA. CDR3 sequence: CSVLTGIPDTQYF. CDR3 nucleotide sequence: TGCAGCGTTCTTACCGGGATCCCAGATACGCAGTATTTT.